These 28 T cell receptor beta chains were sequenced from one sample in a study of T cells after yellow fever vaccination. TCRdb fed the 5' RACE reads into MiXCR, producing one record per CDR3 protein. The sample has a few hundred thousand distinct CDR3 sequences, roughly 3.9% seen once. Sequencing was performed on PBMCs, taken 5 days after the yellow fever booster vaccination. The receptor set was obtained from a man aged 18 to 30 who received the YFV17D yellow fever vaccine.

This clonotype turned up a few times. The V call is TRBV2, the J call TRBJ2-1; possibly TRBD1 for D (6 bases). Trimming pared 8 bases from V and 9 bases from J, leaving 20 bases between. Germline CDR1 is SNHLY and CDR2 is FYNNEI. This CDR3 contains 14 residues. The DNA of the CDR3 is TGTGCCAGCGTAACAGGGCAAAGAGGCAGTGAGCAGTTCTTC. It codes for CASVTGQRGSEQFF. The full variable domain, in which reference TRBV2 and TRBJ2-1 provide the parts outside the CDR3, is EPEVTQTPSHQVTQMGQEVILRCVPISNHLYFYWYRQILGQKVEFLVSFYNNEISEKSEIFDDQFSVERPDGSNFTLKIRSTKLEDSAMYFCASVTGQRGSEQFFGPGTRLTVL.

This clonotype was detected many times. CDR3 coding DNA: TGCGCCAGCAGCCCGGAGTCGACAGGGGCCGGAAACACCATATATTTT. This translates into CASSPESTGAGNTIYF. V and J are TRBV5-1 and TRBJ1-3; the match to TRBD1 covers 8 bases. Germline loops: CDR1 SGHRS, CDR2 YFSETQ. CDR3 size: 16 residues. Trimming cost V 4 bases and J 4 bases; bases outside gene matches: 10.

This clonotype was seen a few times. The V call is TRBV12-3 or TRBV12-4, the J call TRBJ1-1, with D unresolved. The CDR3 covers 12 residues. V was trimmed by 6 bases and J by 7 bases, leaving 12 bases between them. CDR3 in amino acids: CASSPDDGEAFF. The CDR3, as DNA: TGTGCCAGCAGCCCCGACGATGGTGAAGCTTTCTTT.

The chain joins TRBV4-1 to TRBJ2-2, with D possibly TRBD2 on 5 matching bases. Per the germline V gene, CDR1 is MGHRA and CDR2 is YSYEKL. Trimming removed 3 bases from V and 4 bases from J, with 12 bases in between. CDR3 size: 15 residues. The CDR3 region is CASSQGIRGTGELFF. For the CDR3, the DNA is TGCGCCAGCAGCCAGGGGATTCGGGGCACCGGGGAGCTGTTTTTT.

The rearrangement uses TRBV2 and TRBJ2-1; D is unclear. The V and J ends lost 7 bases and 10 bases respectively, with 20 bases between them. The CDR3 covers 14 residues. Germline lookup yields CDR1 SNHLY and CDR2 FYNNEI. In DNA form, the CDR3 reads TGTGCCAGCATAAGGTTTCGGGCCCCGGTCGAGCAGTTCTTC. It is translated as CASIRFRAPVEQFF.

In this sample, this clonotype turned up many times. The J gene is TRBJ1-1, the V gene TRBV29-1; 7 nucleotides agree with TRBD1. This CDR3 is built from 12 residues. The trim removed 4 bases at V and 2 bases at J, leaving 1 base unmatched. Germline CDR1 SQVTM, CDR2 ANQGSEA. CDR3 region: CSVGQGNTEAFF. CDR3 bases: TGCAGCGTTGGACAGGGAAACACTGAAGCTTTCTTT.

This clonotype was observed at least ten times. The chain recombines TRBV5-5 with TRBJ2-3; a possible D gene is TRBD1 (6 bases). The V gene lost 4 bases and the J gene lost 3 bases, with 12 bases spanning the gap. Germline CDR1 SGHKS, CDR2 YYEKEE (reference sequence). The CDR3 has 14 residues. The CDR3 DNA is TGTGCCAGCAGCAATTACAGGGAGACAGATACGCAGTATTTT. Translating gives CASSNYRETDTQYF.

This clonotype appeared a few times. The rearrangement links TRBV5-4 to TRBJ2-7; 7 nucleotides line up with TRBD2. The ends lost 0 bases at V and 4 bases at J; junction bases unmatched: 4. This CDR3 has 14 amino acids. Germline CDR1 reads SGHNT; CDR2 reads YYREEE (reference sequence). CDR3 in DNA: TGTGCCAGCAGCTTGGGTCTAGCGGAATACGAGCAGTACTTC. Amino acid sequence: CASSLGLAEYEQYF.

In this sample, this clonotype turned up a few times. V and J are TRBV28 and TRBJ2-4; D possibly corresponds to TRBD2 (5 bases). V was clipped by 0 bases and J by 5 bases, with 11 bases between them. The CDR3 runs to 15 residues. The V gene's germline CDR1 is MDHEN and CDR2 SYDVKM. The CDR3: CASSLWLGSQNIQYF. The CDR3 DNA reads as TGTGCCAGCAGTTTATGGTTGGGGAGTCAAAACATTCAGTACTTC.

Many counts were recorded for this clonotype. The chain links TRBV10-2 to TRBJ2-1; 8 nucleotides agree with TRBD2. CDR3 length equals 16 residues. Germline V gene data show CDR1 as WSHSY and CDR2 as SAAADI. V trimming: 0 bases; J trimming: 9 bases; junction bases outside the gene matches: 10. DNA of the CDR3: TGCGCCAGCAGTGAGTCGACTAGGGGGAGCGGGGGTGAGCAGTTCTTC. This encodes CASSESTRGSGGEQFF.

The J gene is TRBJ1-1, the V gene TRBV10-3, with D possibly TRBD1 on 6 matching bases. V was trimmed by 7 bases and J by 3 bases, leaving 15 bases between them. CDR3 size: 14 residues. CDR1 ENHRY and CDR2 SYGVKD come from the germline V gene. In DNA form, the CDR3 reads TGTGCCATCACCGGTGAGGGGGGGCACACTGAAGCTTTCTTT. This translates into CAITGEGGHTEAFF.

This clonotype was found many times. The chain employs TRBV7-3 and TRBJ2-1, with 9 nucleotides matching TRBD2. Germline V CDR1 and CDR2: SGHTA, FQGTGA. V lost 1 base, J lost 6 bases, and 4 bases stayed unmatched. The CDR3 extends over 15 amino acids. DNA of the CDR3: TGTGCCAGCAGCTTAATGAGCGGGGGGCTCAATGAGCAGTTCTTC. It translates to CASSLMSGGLNEQFF.

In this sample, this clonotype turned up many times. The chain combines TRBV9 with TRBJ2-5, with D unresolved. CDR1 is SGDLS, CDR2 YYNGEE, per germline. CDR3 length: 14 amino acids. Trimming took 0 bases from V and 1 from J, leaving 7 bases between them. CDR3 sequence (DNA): TGTGCCAGCAGCGTAGAGGTATCCCAAGAGACCCAGTACTTC. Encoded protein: CASSVEVSQETQYF.

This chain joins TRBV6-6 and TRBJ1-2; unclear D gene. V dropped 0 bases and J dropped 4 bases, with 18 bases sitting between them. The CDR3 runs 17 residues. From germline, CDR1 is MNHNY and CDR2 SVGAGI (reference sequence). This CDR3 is CASSYSNDPAPSYGYTF. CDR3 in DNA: TGTGCCAGCAGTTACTCCAATGATCCCGCACCTTCCTATGGCTACACCTTC.

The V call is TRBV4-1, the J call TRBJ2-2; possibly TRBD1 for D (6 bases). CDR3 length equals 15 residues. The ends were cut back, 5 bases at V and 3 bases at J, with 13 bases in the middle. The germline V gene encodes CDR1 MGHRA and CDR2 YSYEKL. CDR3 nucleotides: TGCGCCAGCAGCTCAGGACAGTACTACACCGGGGAGCTGTTTTTT. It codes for CASSSGQYYTGELFF.

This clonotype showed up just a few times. In DNA, the CDR3 is TGTGCCAGCAGTTTCGGGCAGGGGCTGAACACTGAAGCTTTCTTT. The encoded protein is CASSFGQGLNTEAFF. The J gene is TRBJ1-1, the V gene TRBV12-3 or TRBV12-4; maybe TRBD1 (6 bases). Trimming left V 3 bases short and J 0 bases short, with 11 bases between. CDR3 length: 15 amino acids.

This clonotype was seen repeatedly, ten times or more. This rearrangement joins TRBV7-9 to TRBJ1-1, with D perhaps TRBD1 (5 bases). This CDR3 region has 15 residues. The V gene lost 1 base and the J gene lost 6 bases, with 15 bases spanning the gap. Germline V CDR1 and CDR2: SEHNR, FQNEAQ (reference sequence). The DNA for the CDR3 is TGTGCCAGCAGCTTAGAGTACGGCGGACAATCTGAAGCTTTCTTT. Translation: CASSLEYGGQSEAFF.

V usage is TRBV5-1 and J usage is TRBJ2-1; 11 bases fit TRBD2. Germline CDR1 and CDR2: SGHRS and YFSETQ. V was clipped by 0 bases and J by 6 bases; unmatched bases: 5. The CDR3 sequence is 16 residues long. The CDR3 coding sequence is TGCGCCAGCAGCTTGGCCTTAGCGGGGGGGCCCAATGAGCAGTTCTTC. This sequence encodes CASSLALAGGPNEQFF. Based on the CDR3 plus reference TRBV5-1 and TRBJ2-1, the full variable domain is KAGVTQTPRYLIKTRGQQVTLSCSPISGHRSVSWYQQTPGQGLQFLFEYFSETQRNKGNFPGRFSGRQFSNSRSEMNVSTLELGDSALYLCASSLALAGGPNEQFFGPGTRLTVL.

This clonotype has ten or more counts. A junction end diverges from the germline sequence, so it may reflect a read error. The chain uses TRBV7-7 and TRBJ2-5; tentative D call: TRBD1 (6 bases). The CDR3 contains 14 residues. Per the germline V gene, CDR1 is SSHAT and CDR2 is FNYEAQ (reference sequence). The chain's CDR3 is CASSQDRLGETQYF. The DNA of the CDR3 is TGTGCTAGCAGCCAAGACAGGCTGGGGGAGACCCAGTACTTC. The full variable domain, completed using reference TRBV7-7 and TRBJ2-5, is GAGVSQSPRYKVTKRGQDVTLRCDPISSHATLYWYQQALGQGPEFLTYFNYEAQPDKSGLPSDRFSAERPEGSISTLTIQRTEQRDSAMYRCASSQDRLGETQYFGPGTRLLVL.

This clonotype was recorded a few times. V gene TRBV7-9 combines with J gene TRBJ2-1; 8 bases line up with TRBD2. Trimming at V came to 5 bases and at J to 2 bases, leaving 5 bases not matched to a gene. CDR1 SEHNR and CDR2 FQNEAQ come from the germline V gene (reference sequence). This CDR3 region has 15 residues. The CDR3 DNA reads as TGTGCCAGCAGCCCTCGGGGGGGGACCTACAATGAGCAGTTCTTC. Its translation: CASSPRGGTYNEQFF. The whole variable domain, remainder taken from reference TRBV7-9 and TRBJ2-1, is DTGVSQNPRHKITKRGQNVTFRCDPISEHNRLYWYRQTLGQGPEFLTYFQNEAQLEKSRLLSDRFSAERPKGSFSTLEIQRTEQGDSAMYLCASSPRGGTYNEQFFGPGTRLTVL.

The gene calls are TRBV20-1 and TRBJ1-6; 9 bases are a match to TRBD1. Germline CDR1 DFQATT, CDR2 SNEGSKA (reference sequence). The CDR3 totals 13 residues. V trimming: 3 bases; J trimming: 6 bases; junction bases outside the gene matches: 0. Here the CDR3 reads CSARGQGNSPLHF. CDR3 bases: TGCAGTGCTAGGGGACAGGGTAATTCACCCCTCCACTTT.

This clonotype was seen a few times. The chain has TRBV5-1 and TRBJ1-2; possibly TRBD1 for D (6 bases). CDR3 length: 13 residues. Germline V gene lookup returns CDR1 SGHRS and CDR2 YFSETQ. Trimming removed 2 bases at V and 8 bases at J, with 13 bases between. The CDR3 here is CASSFAQGRGYTF. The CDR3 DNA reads TGCGCCAGCAGCTTTGCCCAGGGGCGGGGCTACACCTTC.

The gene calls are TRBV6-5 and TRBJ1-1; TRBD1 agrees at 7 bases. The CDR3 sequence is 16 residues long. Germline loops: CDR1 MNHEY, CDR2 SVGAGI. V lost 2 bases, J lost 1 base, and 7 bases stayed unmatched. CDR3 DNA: TGTGCCAGCAGTTACCTCCCCACAGGGGAGAACACTGAAGCTTTCTTT. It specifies CASSYLPTGENTEAFF.

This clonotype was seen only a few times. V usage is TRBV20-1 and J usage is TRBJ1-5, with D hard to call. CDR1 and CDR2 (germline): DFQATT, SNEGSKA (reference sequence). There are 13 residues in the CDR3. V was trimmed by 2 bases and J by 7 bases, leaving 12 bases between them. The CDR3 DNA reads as TGCAGTGCTAGATCTGACCTTGACCAGCCCCAGCATTTT. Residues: CSARSDLDQPQHF.

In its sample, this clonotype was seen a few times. CDR3 protein: CASSTSPAGEEQFF. CDR3 bases: TGTGCCAGCAGCACCTCCCCAGCGGGAGAAGAGCAGTTCTTC. The chain is built from TRBV21-1 and TRBJ2-1; TRBD2 is the table's D call, not checked against the DNA. TRBV21-1 constitutes a pseudogene. This CDR3 has 14 amino acids.

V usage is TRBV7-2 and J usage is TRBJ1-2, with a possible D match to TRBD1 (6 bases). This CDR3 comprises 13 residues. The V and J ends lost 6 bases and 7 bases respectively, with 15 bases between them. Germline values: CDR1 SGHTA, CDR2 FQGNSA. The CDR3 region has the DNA TGTGCCAGCAGTCCAGGGGCGGCGGGTGGCTACACCTTC. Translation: CASSPGAAGGYTF.

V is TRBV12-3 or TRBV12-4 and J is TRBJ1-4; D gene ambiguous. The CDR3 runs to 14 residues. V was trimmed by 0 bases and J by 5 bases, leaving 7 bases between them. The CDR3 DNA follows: TGTGCCAGCAGTTTAGCCCGGCTGAATGAAAAACTGTTTTTT. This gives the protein CASSLARLNEKLFF.

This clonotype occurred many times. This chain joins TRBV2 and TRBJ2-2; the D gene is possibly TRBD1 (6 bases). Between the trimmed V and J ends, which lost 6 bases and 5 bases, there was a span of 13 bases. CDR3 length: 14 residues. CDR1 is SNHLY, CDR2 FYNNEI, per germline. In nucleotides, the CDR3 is TGTGCCAGCAGGGACAGCGTTTCGACCGGGGAGCTGTTTTTT. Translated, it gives CASRDSVSTGELFF.